Sequencing of this T cell receptor beta chain was carried out in a study of spatial heterogeneity in lung cancer. General observations from the study: Expanded intratumoral alpha and beta TCR counts tracked tumor mutation counts.

This clonotype has at least ten counts. As yet, its antigen is unknown. TCRdb reprocessed the 5' RACE reads with MiXCR, giving one entry per CDR3 protein. The sample consists of about 100,000 distinct CDR3 sequences, approximately 4.7% of them appearing once. As to time point: sample taken at primary tumor resection. This clonotype originated in a male donor with early-stage non-small cell lung cancer. The sequencing used lung tumor tissue, collected at surgery.

CDR3 loop: CASSLGSAGSTDTQYF. DNA of the CDR3: TGTGCCAGCAGTTTAGGGTCGGCGGGTAGCACAGATACGCAGTATTTT. V gene TRBV12-3 or TRBV12-4 combines with J gene TRBJ2-3; D possibly corresponds to TRBD2 (5 bases). The CDR3 has 16 amino acids. The V and J ends lost 1 base and 0 bases respectively, with 11 bases between them.